This is a list of T cell receptor beta chains from one sample in a study of CD8+ T cells in alopecia areata. The method was immunoSEQ multiplex PCR; TCRdb's version includes in-frame clones alone and lacks a portion of them. The sample lists 90,000 to 130,000 clones, around 53% occurring once. The material was CD8+ T cells sorted from blood, obtained at week 24, from a patient treated with tofacitinib. All receptors derive from a human donor with alopecia areata. Both conserved end residues are part of each CDR3. Fields, in order: D gene, V gene, J gene, clone size, CDR3 DNA, CDR3 protein. D genes are given only for firm matches. Size is stated for part of the rows, as once, few or many counts, or as a class when the clone is expanded.

D: -
V: TRBV6-6
J: TRBJ1-1
size: -
DNA: TGTGCCAGCAGTTACTCGACCCGAGAGGGGGGAGCTTTCTTT
CDR3: CASSYSTREGGAFF

D: -
V: TRBV4-1
J: TRBJ2-7
size: -
DNA: TGCGCCAGCAGCCTAGACGGGGAATCCTACGAGCAGTACTTC
CDR3: CASSLDGESYEQYF

D: TRBD1
V: TRBV4-1
J: TRBJ2-5
size: -
DNA: TGCGCCAGCAGCTTAAGACAGGGCGCCCAAGAGACCCAGTACTTC
CDR3: CASSLRQGAQETQYF

D: -
V: TRBV29-1
J: TRBJ2-7
size: few
DNA: TGCAGCGTTGCCGCGGGGGCAAGCTCCTACGAGCAGTACTTC
CDR3: CSVAAGASSYEQYF

D: -
V: TRBV30
J: TRBJ1-1
size: -
DNA: TGTGCCTGGAGTGTCGGGGAGATAAATTTCTTT
CDR3: CAWSVGEINFF

D: TRBD1
V: TRBV11-2
J: TRBJ2-1
size: hyperexpanded
DNA: TGTGCCAGCAGCTTAGAACAGGGGCCCTACAATGAGCAGTTCTTC
CDR3: CASSLEQGPYNEQFF

D: -
V: TRBV13
J: TRBJ1-1
size: -
DNA: TGTGCCAGCAGCTTTAGAGGGAGTTCCACTGAAGCTTTCTTT
CDR3: CASSFRGSSTEAFF

D: -
V: TRBV29-1
J: TRBJ1-1
size: -
DNA: TGCAGCGTTGTGGGAGCCTGGCAAAACACTGAAGCTTTCTTT
CDR3: CSVVGAWQNTEAFF

D: -
V: TRBV2
J: TRBJ1-2
size: -
DNA: TGTGCCAGCAGAGGGTCTTGGTGGGATCCACTTCTGGGCACCTTC
CDR3: CASRGSWWDPLLGTF

D: -
V: TRBV5-4
J: TRBJ1-2
size: few
DNA: TGTGCCAGCAGCTTTGGGCAGGGAGGCGAAGGCTACACCTTC
CDR3: CASSFGQGGEGYTF

D: -
V: TRBV9
J: TRBJ2-6
size: -
DNA: TGTGCCAGCAGCGTAGGGGGAGCTGGGGCCAACGTCCTGACTTTC
CDR3: CASSVGGAGANVLTF

D: -
V: TRBV7-3
J: TRBJ2-2
size: -
DNA: TGTGCCAGCAGCGCCGACACGCATGGGGAGCTGTTTTTT
CDR3: CASSADTHGELFF

D: -
V: TRBV15
J: TRBJ1-5
size: -
DNA: TGTGCCACCAGCAGAGGATGGCAGGGGTATCAGCCCCAGCATTTT
CDR3: CATSRGWQGYQPQHF

D: TRBD1
V: TRBV30
J: TRBJ1-5
size: -
DNA: TGTGCCTGGAGTGTACCGGGACAGAATATTGATCAGCCCCAGCATTTT
CDR3: CAWSVPGQNIDQPQHF

D: TRBD2
V: TRBV5-6
J: TRBJ2-5
size: -
DNA: TGTGCCAGCAGCTTGCAGGCTAGCGGGGCAGAGACCCAGTACTTC
CDR3: CASSLQASGAETQYF

D: -
V: TRBV5-1
J: TRBJ1-2
size: -
DNA: TGCGCCAGCAGCGCGGCAGGGTATGGCTACACCTTC
CDR3: CASSAAGYGYTF

D: -
V: TRBV7-9
J: TRBJ2-3
size: -
DNA: TGTGCCAGCAGCACTAGCACAGATACGCAGTATTTT
CDR3: CASSTSTDTQYF

D: -
V: TRBV4-3
J: TRBJ1-2
size: -
DNA: TGCGCCAGCAGCCAAGTATTAGTGGACAGCTATGGCTACACCTTC
CDR3: CASSQVLVDSYGYTF

D: TRBD2
V: TRBV7-9
J: TRBJ2-3
size: few
DNA: TGTGCCAGCAGCTTATCCCATAGCGGGTATAGCACAGATACGCAGTATTTT
CDR3: CASSLSHSGYSTDTQYF

D: -
V: TRBV6-6
J: TRBJ2-7
size: few
DNA: TGTGCCAGCTCTACCTCGCCGCCTACGGGGGGCGTCGAGCAGTACTTC
CDR3: CASSTSPPTGGVEQYF

D: -
V: TRBV27
J: TRBJ2-1
size: -
DNA: TGTGCCAGCAGCCCTCGGGGCCATGAGCAGTTCTTC
CDR3: CASSPRGHEQFF

D: -
V: TRBV5-1
J: TRBJ2-2
size: -
DNA: TGCGCCAGCAGCTTTGCTCGGGGAGATACGAACACCGGGGAGCTGTTTTTT
CDR3: CASSFARGDTNTGELFF

D: TRBD1
V: TRBV9
J: TRBJ1-1
size: -
DNA: TGTGCCAGCAGCTCCTGGGACAGGGGGGAAGGTAGGGAAGGCACTGAAGCTTTCTTT
CDR3: CASSSWDRGEGREGTEAFF

D: -
V: TRBV5-1
J: TRBJ1-1
size: -
DNA: TGCGCCAGCAGCTCCCTGGGGGGCACTGAAGCTTTCTTT
CDR3: CASSSLGGTEAFF

D: TRBD1
V: TRBV5-1
J: TRBJ2-7
size: -
DNA: TGCGCCAGCAGCTTGGCTGGGGACAGGGGCACCTACGAGCAGTACTTC
CDR3: CASSLAGDRGTYEQYF

D: -
V: TRBV4-1
J: TRBJ1-1
size: -
DNA: TGCGCCACATCGGGACACCGAAACACTGAAGCTTTCTTT
CDR3: CATSGHRNTEAFF

D: TRBD1
V: TRBV5-1
J: TRBJ2-7
size: -
DNA: TGCGCCAGCAGGCCCACAGGGGGCGGAGAGCAGTACTTC
CDR3: CASRPTGGGEQYF